The rows below give T cell receptor beta chains drawn from one sample of a study of cytomegalovirus exposure and HLA in healthy donors. Assay used: immunoSEQ multiplex PCR; TCRdb lists only in-frame clones, some missing. The repertoire includes roughly 63,000 clones, around 92% of them detected once, and 1.2% sits in the top ten. The sequenced sample consisted of PBMCs. These receptor sequences come from a woman between 18 and 30 years old in good health and CMV-seronegative. Each CDR3 is given with its conserved first and last residue. Fields, in order: D gene, V gene, CDR3 protein. A D gene is named only where the DNA matches it firmly.

>TRBD1|TRBV13
CASSLGGTGRQPQHF
>TRBD1|TRBV19
CASSPLRQGGNTEAFF
>.|TRBV30
CAWTGVTEAFF
>.|TRBV9
CASSVRDSKAEQYF
>.|TRBV10-3
CAMLANYGYTF
>.|TRBV15
CATSREVDNEKLFF
>.|TRBV7-6
CASSPDPGESGNTIYF
>TRBD2|TRBV6-5
CASSYSIAGGYEQYF
>.|TRBV18
CASSPLRTGNDHEQFF
>.|TRBV30
CAVRVADLGSTDTQYF
>TRBD2|TRBV2
CASSLTSGIGTGELFF
>TRBD1|TRBV2
CASSLGQGVYEQYF
>.|TRBV5-1
CASIPRRGVSYEQYF
>TRBD2|TRBV5-1
CASSFVLAGDTGELFF
>TRBD2|TRBV10-3
CAIAAGGSETQYF
>.|TRBV7-2
CASSNSKTSYNEQFF
>TRBD2|TRBV6-1
CASRREVEQFF
>TRBD1|TRBV10-1
CASSETGVISYNEQFF
>TRBD1|TRBV18
CASSRSTPGQGSQPQHF
>.|TRBV27
CASSLWGPLNEQFF
>TRBD1|TRBV19
CASKTPGTGETGELFF
>.|TRBV5-1
CASSLGTANTEAFF
>TRBD2|TRBV4-1
CASSQTREVSSYEQYF
>.|TRBV2
CASRYQNEAFF
>.|TRBV5-1
CASSLVLGKDGYTF
>.|TRBV2
CASTGQNTEAFF
>TRBD1|TRBV19
CASTMDRGLFGYTF
>TRBD1|TRBV4-1
CASSHPGQTYEQYF
>.|TRBV10-3
CAISGGGETQYF
>TRBD1|TRBV7-9
CASSLGQGNYGYTF
>.|TRBV6-1
CASSRLATNEKLFF
>.|TRBV7-6
CASSPRQDSYNSPLHF
>TRBD1|TRBV28
CASSLMGVVRGHQPQHF
>.|TRBV29-1
CSVQGLKLTDTQYF
>.|TRBV28
CASSPPQETQYF
>.|TRBV28
CASSLPGVVRDGYEQYF
>TRBD1|TRBV6-1
CASTIGRQGRTEAFF
>.|TRBV28
CASSNSGGGGYTF
>TRBD1|TRBV27
CASLSRTGALTDTQYF
>TRBD2|TRBV4-1
CASSQGVIAGHNEQFF
>.|TRBV6-5
CASRGSRDTEAFF
>TRBD1|TRBV13
CASSPGRQGGWNEQFF
>.|TRBV29-1
CSVKRNTGELFF
>.|TRBV29-1
CSVDRSADTQYF
>.|TRBV12-2
CASRLAVGGPWRETQYF
>TRBD2|TRBV7-9
CASSPVGSREGRDTQYF
>.|TRBV7-2
CASSRGATNEKLFF
>.|TRBV18
CASSPEVNTEAFF
>.|TRBV5-1
CASSDSMNTEAFF
>TRBD1|TRBV2
CASRGLGTGNQPQHF
>.|TRBV2
CASSVGGRYEQYF